This TCR beta chain was sequenced in a study of cytomegalovirus exposure and HLA in healthy donors. Study-wide results and caveats: Confirmation was obtained in vitro that three CMV-associated chains are specific for CMV antigens. The study designated around 150 TCR beta chains cytomegalovirus-associated. Most observed TCR sequences were rare, whereas some public TCRs were detected in many donors.

The 120-subject validation cohort, separate from the approximately 670-subject first cohort, included the donors. This CDR3 contains 16 residues. The V end was cut by 4 bases, the J end by 3 bases, with 18 bases between. Germline CDR1 and CDR2: PRHDT and FYEKMQ (reference sequence). Sequencing used immunoSEQ multiplex PCR; TCRdb keeps in-frame clones, though not all of them. The repertoire holds fewer than 90,000 clones, with approximately 84% as singletons. Turning to this clone: The target antigen is unknown.

This rearrangement joins TRBV13 to TRBJ1-2, with D perhaps TRBD1 (6 bases). The source is a young woman in good health and CMV-seropositive. The sequencing sample was made of PBMCs. Here the CDR3 reads CASSSMGALPYYGYTF. CDR3 DNA: TGTGCCAGCAGCTCTATGGGGGCACTGCCTTACTATGGCTACACCTTC.